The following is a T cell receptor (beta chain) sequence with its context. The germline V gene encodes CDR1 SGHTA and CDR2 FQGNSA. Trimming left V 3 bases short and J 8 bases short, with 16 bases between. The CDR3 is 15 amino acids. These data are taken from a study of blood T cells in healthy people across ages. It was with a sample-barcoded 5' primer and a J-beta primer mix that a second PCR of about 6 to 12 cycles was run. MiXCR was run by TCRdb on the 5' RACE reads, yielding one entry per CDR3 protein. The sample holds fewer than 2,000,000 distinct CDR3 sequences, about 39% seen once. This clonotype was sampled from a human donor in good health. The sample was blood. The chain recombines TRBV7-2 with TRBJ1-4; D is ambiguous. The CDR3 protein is CASSFNGPMGEKLFF. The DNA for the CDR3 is TGTGCCAGCAGCTTCAACGGGCCAATGGGGGAAAAACTGTTTTTT. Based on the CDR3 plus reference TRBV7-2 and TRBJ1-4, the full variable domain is GAGVSQSPSNKVTEKGKDVELRCDPISGHTALYWYRQSLGQGLEFLIYFQGNSAPDKSGLPSDRFSAERTGGSVSTLTIQRTQQEDSAVYLCASSFNGPMGEKLFFGSGTQLSVL.